This is a list of T cell receptor beta chains from one sample in a study of human T cells and chemical hapten exposure. Each CDR3 protein is one row after TCRdb ran MiXCR on the RACE reads. The table includes about 120,000 distinct CDR3 sequences, about 13% detected once. Specimen: whole blood, collected in connection with sensitization to the hapten diphenylcyclopropenone (DPC). The receptors were sampled from a woman younger than 30 with alopecia areata. Some clones in this sample may be carry-over from other donors' samples. The CDR3 runs from the conserved cysteine through the conserved F or W. A D gene is named only where the DNA matches it firmly. Rows may omit the clone size; those that give it use once, few, many or a size class.

>-|-|TRBV12-5|TRBJ1-6
CASGLDRVNSPLHF
TGTGCTAGTGGTTTGGACAGGGTTAATTCACCCCTCCACTTT
>-|few|TRBV2|TRBJ2-5
CASRRTGVQETQYF
TGTGCCAGCAGGAGGACGGGGGTCCAAGAGACCCAGTACTTC
>TRBD1|few|TRBV11-2|TRBJ1-4
CASSAPGGWREKLFF
TGTGCCAGCAGCGCTCCAGGGGGATGGAGGGAAAAACTGTTTTTT
>-|few|TRBV27|TRBJ2-4
CASSRVAKNIQYF
TGTGCCAGCAGTCGGGTAGCCAAAAACATTCAGTACTTC
>-|many|TRBV29-1|TRBJ1-1
CSVPESNTEAFF
TGCAGCGTGCCGGAGTCGAACACTGAAGCTTTCTTT
>-|-|TRBV29-1|TRBJ2-5
CSVETPETQYF
TGCAGCGTTGAAACCCCGGAGACCCAGTACTTC
>-|-|TRBV29-1|TRBJ2-1
CSVEGGHYNEQFF
TGCAGCGTTGAAGGAGGTCACTACAATGAGCAGTTCTTC
>-|-|TRBV29-1|TRBJ1-1
CSVEKNTEAFF
TGCAGCGTTGAGAAGAACACTGAAGCTTTCTTT
>-|few|TRBV18|TRBJ1-6
CASSPRQGNSPLHF
TGTGCCAGCTCACCACGGCAGGGAAATTCACCCCTCCACTTT
>-|-|TRBV6-1|TRBJ1-3
CASSVRGAGNTIYF
TGTGCCAGCAGTGTTAGAGGGGCTGGAAACACCATATATTTT
>-|few|TRBV27|TRBJ2-5
CASSPATYTQETQYF
TGTGCCAGCAGTCCCGCTACTTATACACAAGAGACCCAGTACTTC
>-|-|TRBV20-1|TRBJ2-1
CSAFGTLNEQFF
TGCAGTGCTTTCGGGACTCTTAATGAGCAGTTCTTC
>-|-|TRBV28|TRBJ1-2
CASSLRGHYGYTF
TGTGCCAGCAGTTTGCGGGGGCACTATGGCTACACCTTC
>TRBD2|-|TRBV25-1|TRBJ2-7
CASSGSPSGGTSYEQYF
TGTGCCAGCAGTGGCTCCCCTAGCGGGGGAACCTCCTACGAGCAGTACTTC
>-|few|TRBV4-2|TRBJ1-1
CASSTPWTENTEAFF
TGTGCCAGCAGCACCCCCTGGACGGAGAACACTGAAGCTTTCTTT
>-|-|TRBV12-3/TRBV12-4|TRBJ1-4
CASNAVPNEKLFF
TGTGCCTCCAACGCAGTCCCTAATGAAAAACTGTTTTTT
>TRBD1|-|TRBV6-2/TRBV6-3|TRBJ1-6
CASSFRTGINSPLHF
TGTGCCAGCAGTTTCAGGACAGGAATAAATTCACCCCTCCACTTT
>-|many|TRBV11-2|TRBJ2-2
CASTLAGELFF
TGTGCCAGCACCCTGGCCGGGGAGCTGTTTTTT
>-|-|TRBV18|TRBJ2-3
CASSPDFGGAQVGASTDTQYF
TGTGCCAGCTCGCCTGATTTTGGAGGAGCCCAAGTCGGGGCCAGCACAGATACGCAGTATTTT
>-|few|TRBV9|TRBJ2-1
CASSHRTYNEQFF
TGTGCCAGCAGCCACCGGACCTACAATGAGCAGTTCTTC
>TRBD1|many|TRBV28|TRBJ1-5
CASSLKDRWPQPQHF
TGTGCCAGCAGTTTGAAGGACAGGTGGCCCCAGCCCCAGCATTTT
>TRBD1|many|TRBV18|TRBJ1-5
CASSPVQGFSNQPQHF
TGTGCCAGCTCACCTGTACAGGGGTTTAGCAATCAGCCCCAGCATTTT